This TCR beta chain was sequenced for a study of graft-versus-host responses after intestinal transplantation. Comments on this clone: Its antigen remains unknown.

Libraries were prepared by immunoSEQ multiplex PCR; TCRdb keeps only in-frame clonotypes and omits some of them. The table shows 70,000 to 80,000 clones, with about nine tenths occurring only once. The sequence was obtained from a human donor who received an intestinal transplant. Sequencing was performed on unstimulated CD8+ T cells sorted from spleen or lymph node cells, taken before intestinal transplant.

In DNA, the CDR3 is TGTGCCACCAGACAGGGGATTGGGTATGGCTACACCTTC. Protein product: CATRQGIGYGYTF. V gene TRBV6-6 combines with J gene TRBJ1-2, with 8 bases lining up with TRBD1. The germline CDR1 and CDR2 sequences are MNHNY and SVGAGI (reference sequence). This CDR3 is 13 amino acids long. V shed 10 bases and J 5 bases; nucleotides not matched to a gene: 9.